The 28 T cell receptor beta chains listed next were all sequenced from one sample in a study of blood T cell repertoires in COVID-19. Profiling relied on immunoSEQ multiplex PCR, and the TCRdb table lists in-frame clones only, not all of them. Here the sample spans 200,000 to 250,000 clones, 75% to 85% being singletons. Input material: peripheral blood. The receptors stem from a human donor in a cohort sampled during active COVID-19.

V is TRBV27 and J is TRBJ2-2, with a tentative D call TRBD1 (6 bases). Germline V gives CDR1 MNHEY, CDR2 SMNVEV (reference sequence). The V end was cut by 10 bases, the J end by 1 base, with 22 bases between. This CDR3 is built from 17 residues. The chain's CDR3 is CATASGHSLLNTGELFF. The CDR3 DNA sequence: TGTGCCACAGCCTCGGGACACAGCCTTTTGAACACCGGGGAGCTGTTTTTT.

This rearrangement joins TRBV28 to TRBJ1-2; D is unresolved. Between the trimmed V and J ends, which lost 8 bases and 8 bases, there was a span of 12 bases. The CDR3 contains 11 residues. The V gene's germline CDR1 is MDHEN and CDR2 SYDVKM. CDR3 amino acids: CASYQTGGYTF. As DNA, the CDR3 is TGTGCCAGCTATCAGACTGGCGGCTACACCTTC.

J is TRBJ2-7 and V is TRBV19; 8 bases agree with TRBD1. The germline V gene encodes CDR1 LNHDA and CDR2 SQIVND (reference sequence). The CDR3 contains 14 residues. The J segment lost 6 bases and the V segment lost 5 bases, leaving 9 bases of the junction unmatched. CDR3 coding DNA: TGTGCCAGTAGTTCCCGGACAGGGCCCTCCGAGCAGTACTTC. It specifies CASSSRTGPSEQYF.

This clone was picked up many times. The chain has TRBV6-2 or TRBV6-3 and TRBJ1-5, with D uncertain. Germline values: CDR1 MNHEY, CDR2 SVGEGT. Trimming left V 6 bases short and J 2 bases short, with 8 bases between. This CDR3 is 13 amino acids long. As DNA, the CDR3 is TGTGCCAGCAGCAAACTGGGCAATCAGCCCCAGCATTTT. This gives the protein CASSKLGNQPQHF.

The chain has TRBV5-4 and TRBJ2-7; 13 bases agree with TRBD2. Per germline, CDR1 SGHNT and CDR2 YYREEE (reference sequence). This CDR3 is 16 amino acids long. Trimming cost V 4 bases and J 2 bases; bases outside gene matches: 6. CDR3 sequence reads: CASSPGLAGFAYEQYF. DNA for the CDR3: TGTGCCAGCAGCCCGGGACTAGCGGGATTCGCCTACGAGCAGTACTTC.

This clone was counted between two and nine times. A much larger clone lies one base from this, so it may be a read error. The J gene is TRBJ2-3, the V gene TRBV2, with unresolved D. The CDR3 covers 11 residues. Germline-derived CDR1 and CDR2 are SNHLY and FYNNEI. Trimming shortened V by 5 bases and J by 3 bases, and 3 bases separated the two germline ends. CDR3 nucleotides: TGTGCCAGCAGTCAGACAGATACGCAGTATTTT. Its translation: CASSQTDTQYF.

The chain has TRBV5-1 and TRBJ2-3; no clear D gene. V was cut by 4 bases and J by 4 bases, with 10 bases left in between. Germline V gene data show CDR1 as SGHRS and CDR2 as YFSETQ. The CDR3 is 13 residues long. CDR3 protein: CASSSEVADTQYF. DNA of the CDR3: TGCGCCAGCAGCAGTGAGGTGGCAGATACGCAGTATTTT.

This clone has ten or more counts. V gene TRBV28 combines with J gene TRBJ1-1; TRBD1 aligns across 7 bases. Trimming took 3 bases from V and 7 from J; bases not matched to a gene: 2. CDR1 is MDHEN, CDR2 SYDVKM, per germline. The CDR3 spans 12 residues. The CDR3 sequence is CASSFNRGEAFF. The CDR3 nucleotides read TGTGCCAGCAGTTTTAACAGGGGTGAAGCTTTCTTT.

The V and J genes are TRBV7-2 and TRBJ1-2; 8 nucleotides agree with TRBD1. The V segment lost 1 base and the J segment 8 bases; nucleotides outside the gene matches: 9. Germline CDR1 and CDR2: SGHTA and FQGNSA. The CDR3 contains 15 residues. The CDR3 DNA reads as TGTGCCAGCAGCTTAGTAGGCAGGGGGCTACGAGGCTACACCTTC. Encoded protein: CASSLVGRGLRGYTF.

This chain connects TRBV10-3 to TRBJ1-2, with 11 bases that match TRBD1. Germline V lookup: CDR1 ENHRY, CDR2 SYGVKD. Trimming took 5 bases from V and 7 from J; bases not matched to a gene: 9. The CDR3 runs to 15 residues. The CDR3 DNA follows: TGTGCCATCAGTACCCTGGGACAGGGGGAGGCTGGCTACACCTTC. This encodes CAISTLGQGEAGYTF.

CDR3 amino acids: CASSLAGRGEQYF. In DNA form, the CDR3 reads TGTGCCAGCAGCTTAGCGGGCAGGGGCGAGCAGTACTTC. The chain recombines TRBV7-9 with TRBJ2-7, with D tentatively TRBD1 (6 bases). Germline V gene data show CDR1 as SEHNR and CDR2 as FQNEAQ (reference sequence). This CDR3 spans 13 amino acids. Deletions cut 0 bases from V and 6 bases from J, with 9 bases between.

This chain links TRBV19 with TRBJ1-1, with D perhaps TRBD1 (6 bases). The germline V gene encodes CDR1 LNHDA and CDR2 SQIVND (reference sequence). CDR3 size: 12 residues. The ends were cut back, 6 bases at V and 6 bases at J, with 11 bases in the middle. In DNA, the CDR3 is TGTGCCAGTAGGGCACAGGGACCTGAAGCTTTCTTT. This translates into CASRAQGPEAFF.

Only one count was recorded for this clone. The genes are TRBV3-1 (or the pseudogene TRBV3-2) and TRBJ1-1, with unresolved D. CDR1 and CDR2 (germline): LGHDT, YNNKEL (reference sequence). The V end lost 2 bases, the J end lost 0 bases, and 16 bases lay between the germline ends. There are 17 residues in the CDR3. The CDR3: CASSQFGSRAMNTEAFF. The CDR3 DNA is TGTGCCAGCAGCCAATTCGGGTCTCGCGCTATGAACACTGAAGCTTTCTTT.

V and J are TRBV10-3 and TRBJ2-1; TRBD2 might be the D (5 bases). Deletions cut 10 bases from V and 0 bases from J, with 16 bases between. This CDR3 is 15 amino acids long. CDR1 ENHRY and CDR2 SYGVKD come from the germline V gene. CDR3 in amino acids: CATDLDFSSYNEQFF. The CDR3 DNA follows: TGTGCCACAGACCTGGACTTCAGCTCCTACAATGAGCAGTTCTTC.

The chain recombines TRBV2 with TRBJ1-6, with 8 positions matching TRBD1. Germline trimming cut 6 bases from V and 10 bases from J; bases unmatched to any gene: 5. There are 13 residues in the CDR3. Germline V gene lookup returns CDR1 SNHLY and CDR2 FYNNEI. The CDR3 loop is CASSGQGGSPLHF. As DNA, the CDR3 is TGTGCCAGCAGCGGACAGGGAGGATCACCCCTCCACTTT.

This chain uses TRBV19 with TRBJ1-6; 7 bases align to TRBD1. The CDR3 runs to 14 residues. Germline V gene lookup returns CDR1 LNHDA and CDR2 SQIVND (reference sequence). Unmatched junction bases numbered 3, after V lost 4 bases and J lost 6 bases. The CDR3 loop is CASSKGDSNSPLHF. Here the CDR3 DNA reads TGTGCCAGTAGTAAGGGGGACAGTAATTCACCCCTCCACTTT.

V usage is TRBV5-8 and J usage is TRBJ1-4, with TRBD1 matching over 9 bases. The V and J ends lost 5 bases and 10 bases, in that order; junction bases with no gene match: 12. The CDR3 has 15 amino acids. Germline values: CDR1 SGHTS, CDR2 YDEGEE. The CDR3 DNA reads as TGTGCCAGCAGTCCTGTCCGACAGGGGGATTTAAAACTGTTTTTT. This translates into CASSPVRQGDLKLFF.

The J gene is TRBJ2-4, the V gene TRBV7-8; D not resolved. The V gene lost 3 bases and the J gene lost 2 bases, with 5 bases spanning the gap. From germline, CDR1 is SGHVS and CDR2 FQNEAQ. The CDR3 runs 13 residues. The CDR3 sequence is CASSLEPKNIQYF. The CDR3 DNA reads as TGTGCCAGCAGCTTGGAGCCCAAAAACATTCAGTACTTC.

The chain uses TRBV5-6 and TRBJ2-3; 9 nucleotides align to TRBD1. J was trimmed by 5 bases and V by 5 bases; bases with no gene match: 6. Germline CDR1 is SGHDT and CDR2 is YYEEEE. This CDR3 is built from 14 residues. The CDR3 loop reads CASRSTGQGDTQYF. In DNA form, the CDR3 reads TGTGCCAGCAGGTCGACGGGACAGGGAGATACGCAGTATTTT.

The rearrangement uses TRBV4-1 and TRBJ2-7; 8 nucleotides agree with TRBD1. CDR1 is MGHRA, CDR2 YSYEKL, per germline. CDR3 length: 16 amino acids. V gave up 0 bases and J gave up 2 bases; unmatched junction bases: 6. CDR3 in amino acids: CASSQDRETGAYEQYF. In DNA, the CDR3 is TGCGCCAGCAGCCAAGATAGGGAGACAGGGGCCTACGAGCAGTACTTC.

This chain joins TRBV30 and TRBJ1-1; D gene ambiguous. Looked up from germline, CDR1 is GTSNPN and CDR2 is SVGIG (reference sequence). The CDR3 runs to 15 residues. Trimming shortened V by 1 base and J by 4 bases, and 16 bases separated the two germline ends. CDR3 in DNA: TGTGCCTGGAGTGGAGAGGGCGGAGTATTCACTGAAGCTTTCTTT. The encoded protein is CAWSGEGGVFTEAFF.

The rearrangement uses TRBV18 and TRBJ1-4; possible D gene TRBD1, 5 bases. The CDR3 has 16 amino acids. Trimming left V 1 base short and J 3 bases short, with 12 bases between. Germline V CDR1 and CDR2: KGHSH, LQKENI. CDR3 sequence (DNA): TGTGCCAGCTCACCACGGCAGGGCGTCCCTAATGAAAAACTGTTTTTT. Its protein is CASSPRQGVPNEKLFF. The full variable domain, in which reference TRBV18 and TRBJ1-4 provide the parts outside the CDR3, is NAGVMQNPRHLVRRRGQEARLRCSPMKGHSHVYWYRQLPEEGLKFMVYLQKENIIDESGMPKERFSAEFPKEGPSILRIQQVVRGDSAAYFCASSPRQGVPNEKLFFGSGTQLSVL.

The V and J genes are TRBV15 and TRBJ1-5; 9 bases line up with TRBD1. Germline V gives CDR1 LNHNV, CDR2 YYDKDF (reference sequence). Trimming cost V 0 bases and J 4 bases; bases outside gene matches: 10. The CDR3 covers 18 residues. DNA of the CDR3: TGTGCCACCAGCAGAGATGGGTGGGAGACAGGGGGTAATCAGCCCCAGCATTTT. Its translation: CATSRDGWETGGNQPQHF.

J is TRBJ2-1 and V is TRBV5-1, with D perhaps TRBD1 (9 bases). V lost 4 bases and J lost 15, with 20 bases in between. Germline V gene lookup returns CDR1 SGHRS and CDR2 YFSETQ. This CDR3 has 13 residues. CDR3 coding DNA: TGCGCCAGCAGCCCCGGGCGGGGGGACAGGGTGTTCTTC. This encodes CASSPGRGDRVFF.

The rearrangement links TRBV5-1 to TRBJ1-2; 12 positions agree with TRBD1. The germline CDR1 and CDR2 sequences are SGHRS and YFSETQ. The CDR3 has 15 residues. V lost 4 bases and J lost 4; bases outside the gene matches: 5. The CDR3 region is CASSTGTGGTYGYTF. In nucleotides, the CDR3 is TGCGCCAGCAGCACCGGGACAGGGGGCACCTATGGCTACACCTTC. Filled out from reference TRBV5-1 and TRBJ1-2, the complete variable domain reads KAGVTQTPRYLIKTRGQQVTLSCSPISGHRSVSWYQQTPGQGLQFLFEYFSETQRNKGNFPGRFSGRQFSNSRSEMNVSTLELGDSALYLCASSTGTGGTYGYTFGSGTRLTVV.

This chain joins TRBV15 and TRBJ1-2; D uncertain. V was trimmed by 1 base and J by 4 bases, leaving 13 bases between them. Germline CDR1 is LNHNV and CDR2 is YYDKDF (reference sequence). The CDR3 is 15 amino acids. CDR3 nucleotides: TGTGCCACCAGCAGAGCGAATTGGGCAGCCTATGGCTACACCTTC. Its translation is CATSRANWAAYGYTF.

The chain employs TRBV5-4 and TRBJ2-7; 8 bases align to TRBD2. The CDR3 is 16 residues long. Germline CDR1 is SGHNT and CDR2 is YYREEE (reference sequence). V shed 0 bases, J shed 3 bases, and the junction held 8 bases outside the gene matches. Here the CDR3 DNA reads TGTGCCAGCAGCTTGGGGAGCGGGGGCCTCCGCTACGAGCAGTACTTC. Its translation: CASSLGSGGLRYEQYF.

V gene TRBV7-3 combines with J gene TRBJ2-5; tentatively, D is TRBD1 (5 bases). This CDR3 contains 13 residues. Trimming removed 6 bases at V and 4 bases at J, with 12 bases between. Per the germline V gene, CDR1 is SGHTA and CDR2 is FQGTGA. The CDR3 protein is CASSRQQRETQYF. The DNA for the CDR3 is TGTGCCAGCAGTCGACAGCAACGAGAGACCCAGTACTTC. Full variable domain (outside the CDR3, taken from reference TRBV7-3 and TRBJ2-5): GAGVSQTPSNKVTEKGKYVELRCDPISGHTALYWYRQSLGQGPEFLIYFQGTGAADDSGLPNDRFFAVRPEGSVSTLKIQRTERGDSAVYLCASSRQQRETQYFGPGTRLLVL.